These T cell receptor beta chains were read from a single sample in a study of T cells expressing NK-cell markers. TCRdb re-analyzed the 5' RACE reads; it lists each CDR3 protein once, without DNA. The sample has about 390,000 distinct CDR3 sequences. The sample comprised blood T cells: a sorted CD56 or NKG2C T cell subset, CD4+ or CD8+ T cells, or bulk PBMC T cells (not recorded which). The origin of the receptors is a woman between 45 and 65 years old in good health. CDR3s include the opening cysteine and the closing phenylalanine or tryptophan.

J gene,V gene,CDR3 protein
TRBJ2-7,TRBV5-1,CASSLDGGRRLEQYF
TRBJ1-5,TRBV20-1,CSARVGGLDQPQHF
TRBJ2-5,TRBV4-2,CASSQGPGEQETQYF
TRBJ2-7,TRBV29-1,CSLLVAPGEQYF
TRBJ1-2,TRBV5-5,CASSLSGADGYTF
TRBJ2-1,TRBV9,CASSEQGFAAIAGGNEQFF
TRBJ2-5,TRBV5-1,CASSFFTETQYF
TRBJ2-1,TRBV10-3,CAISESILRGNEQFF
TRBJ2-1,TRBV12-5,CASGLEGGLAGFYEQFF
TRBJ2-1,TRBV30,CAWSQGLAGTNEQFF
TRBJ1-5,TRBV4-1,CASREQGLSQPQHF
TRBJ2-1,TRBV27,CASSFRGTDEQFF
TRBJ2-6,TRBV2,CASREQGTGANVLTF
TRBJ2-6,TRBV5-1,CASSYPQGAVLSGANVLTF
TRBJ1-2,TRBV6-6,CASSYSFPGPRGDYGYTF
TRBJ1-2,TRBV10-3,CATARDRGNYGYTF
TRBJ2-7,TRBV20-1,CSATAGTGKNEQYF
TRBJ2-1,TRBV7-9,CASSTSSGGENNEQFF
TRBJ2-5,TRBV5-1,CASSWTLRKETQYF
TRBJ2-5,TRBV6-6,CASSYLTSGRVRGQETQYF
TRBJ1-4,TRBV5-1,CASSATGQGNEKLFF
TRBJ1-3,TRBV20-1,CSALRDRTRDTIYF
TRBJ2-5,TRBV30,CAWSRTGSETQYF
TRBJ2-3,TRBV2,CASSEVPGDTQYF
TRBJ2-1,TRBV11-1,CASSLRTVYNEQFF
TRBJ1-4,TRBV7-2,CASSRDRTNEKLFF
TRBJ2-3,TRBV5-6,CASIQFGTSGSSDTQYF
TRBJ1-1,TRBV7-9,CASSLGALDTEAFF
TRBJ2-1,TRBV11-2,CASSFTGSGWNEQFF
TRBJ2-7,TRBV3-1,CASRRETFPYEQYF
TRBJ2-5,TRBV12-3/TRBV12-4,CASSFRDNEGETQYF
TRBJ2-5,TRBV20-1,CSARGLAGGLGETQYF
TRBJ1-2,TRBV5-1,CASSLDHRGDYGYTF
TRBJ2-5,TRBV3-1,CASSYLDSSPETQYF
TRBJ2-3,TRBV20-1,CSASRLAGTGDTQYF
TRBJ2-7,TRBV5-1,CASSLAASSGYYEQYF
TRBJ2-1,TRBV5-6,CASSRASYNEQFF
TRBJ2-1,TRBV24-1,CATSDPTSGRAGNEQFF
TRBJ2-7,TRBV19,CASSGDRELEQYF
TRBJ1-5,TRBV7-2,CASSLRGASNQPQHF
TRBJ2-1,TRBV15,CATSREWDRGYNEQFF
TRBJ1-2,TRBV6-6,CASSTQGYFGYTF
TRBJ2-1,TRBV5-4,CASSKGGSGRRDEQFF
TRBJ2-1,TRBV12-3/TRBV12-4,CASSLTSSYNEQFF
TRBJ2-1,TRBV5-1,CASSLVRAGREAPNEQFF
TRBJ2-2,TRBV7-2,CASSLVPAGGSNTGELFF
TRBJ2-1,TRBV10-3,CAISEFIAGGYNEQFF
TRBJ2-5,TRBV14,CASSQGPSGALRETQYF
TRBJ2-1,TRBV18,CASSETSGTNNEQFF
TRBJ2-4,TRBV6-5,CATLDGNIQYF
TRBJ2-1,TRBV4-1,CASSRGGLAGLGNEQFF
TRBJ1-3,TRBV15,CATKGDYSGNTIYF
TRBJ1-5,TRBV10-3,CAINYLALFNQPQHF
TRBJ2-1,TRBV28,CASSFTSGSYEQFF
TRBJ2-1,TRBV3-1,CASSRQTGTSAYNEQFF
TRBJ2-3,TRBV20-1,CSAAELGTDTQYF
TRBJ2-2,TRBV19,CASSIDSGGTGELFF
TRBJ2-3,TRBV2,CASKLGQISPRDTQYF
TRBJ1-1,TRBV18,CASSPKDKNTEAFF
TRBJ2-2,TRBV10-3,CAIGEWEHTGELFF